A selection of T cell receptor beta chains follows, all from one sample in a study of cytomegalovirus exposure and HLA in healthy donors. Clones were read by immunoSEQ multiplex PCR, and TCRdb kept only the in-frame ones, dropping some. Of 100,000 or so clones detected, around 75% appear once; the ten largest clones hold 11% to 15%. Sample: PBMCs. Receptors originate from a male donor in good health and CMV-seropositive. The CDR3 runs from the conserved cysteine through the conserved F or W. Each record gives: clone size, J gene, V gene, D gene, CDR3 DNA, CDR3 protein. The D gene is left open where the match is weak. Clone size is given for some rows only: seen once, a few or many times, or a class if the clone is expanded.

clone_size: .; j_call: TRBJ2-3; v_call: TRBV7-2; d_call: TRBD2; cdr3_nt: TGTGCCAGCAGCACTCCTAGCGGGGGGCATACGCAGTATTTT; cdr3_aa: CASSTPSGGHTQYF
clone_size: .; j_call: TRBJ1-5; v_call: TRBV21-1; d_call: .; cdr3_nt: TGTGCCAGCAGCAAAGCTGCGGACAGGGACTATAGCAATCAGCCCCAGCATTTT; cdr3_aa: CASSKAADRDYSNQPQHF
clone_size: .; j_call: TRBJ2-3; v_call: TRBV5-1; d_call: TRBD2; cdr3_nt: TGCGCCAGCAGCTGGGGGCCGGGCGGGGGGCCGGGCGGTGATACGCAGTATTTT; cdr3_aa: CASSWGPGGGPGGDTQYF
clone_size: .; j_call: TRBJ2-1; v_call: TRBV5-1; d_call: .; cdr3_nt: TGCGCCAGCAGCTTGGAGGGAGGTAGCCCCGGTGAGCAGTTCTTC; cdr3_aa: CASSLEGGSPGEQFF
clone_size: few; j_call: TRBJ1-1; v_call: TRBV28; d_call: .; cdr3_nt: TGTGCCAGCAGCCAACGGGGGGGCTCCACTGAAGCTTTCTTT; cdr3_aa: CASSQRGGSTEAFF
clone_size: .; j_call: TRBJ1-1; v_call: TRBV5-4; d_call: .; cdr3_nt: TGTGCCAGCAGCGAGGGAGGCAGACAAAACACTGAAGCTTTCTTT; cdr3_aa: CASSEGGRQNTEAFF
clone_size: .; j_call: TRBJ2-3; v_call: TRBV5-1; d_call: TRBD2; cdr3_nt: TGCGCCAGCAGCTCGGGACTAGCGGGGGGCACAGATACGCAGTATTTT; cdr3_aa: CASSSGLAGGTDTQYF
clone_size: once; j_call: TRBJ1-2; v_call: TRBV9; d_call: TRBD1; cdr3_nt: TGTGCCAGCAGCGTAGCTTTGCCCTTGGGACAGAGCTATGGCTACACCTTC; cdr3_aa: CASSVALPLGQSYGYTF
clone_size: .; j_call: TRBJ2-7; v_call: TRBV11-2; d_call: TRBD1; cdr3_nt: TGTGCCAGCAGCTCCGGGACAGGGAGCTACGAGCAGTACTTC; cdr3_aa: CASSSGTGSYEQYF
clone_size: .; j_call: TRBJ2-3; v_call: TRBV7-2; d_call: TRBD1; cdr3_nt: TGTGCCAGCAGCTTAAAGTCAGGGGGAGTTGGGAGCACAGATACGCAGTATTTT; cdr3_aa: CASSLKSGGVGSTDTQYF
clone_size: once; j_call: TRBJ2-1; v_call: TRBV11-3; d_call: .; cdr3_nt: TGTGCCAGCAGCTCCCCTGAGTGGAATGAGCAGTTCTTC; cdr3_aa: CASSSPEWNEQFF
clone_size: few; j_call: TRBJ2-6; v_call: TRBV30; d_call: TRBD1; cdr3_nt: TGTGCCTGGAGTGTACGTCCGGGACAGGGTTCTGGGGCCAACGTCCTGACTTTC; cdr3_aa: CAWSVRPGQGSGANVLTF
clone_size: .; j_call: TRBJ2-7; v_call: TRBV5-4; d_call: TRBD1; cdr3_nt: TGTGCCAGCAGCCCGACAGGGGCCGACGAGCAGTACTTC; cdr3_aa: CASSPTGADEQYF
clone_size: .; j_call: TRBJ2-7; v_call: TRBV5-4; d_call: TRBD1; cdr3_nt: TGTGCCAGCAGCCTACAGGGGAATATAGGCTACGAGCAGTACTTC; cdr3_aa: CASSLQGNIGYEQYF
clone_size: .; j_call: TRBJ2-1; v_call: TRBV21-1; d_call: .; cdr3_nt: TGTGCCAGCAGCTTCCCACCGCCACGATGGACTTACAATGAGCAGTTCTTC; cdr3_aa: CASSFPPPRWTYNEQFF
clone_size: .; j_call: TRBJ1-4; v_call: TRBV6-5; d_call: TRBD1; cdr3_nt: TGTGCCAGCAGTTCAGACAGGGGGCGCGGTGTGGTGAAACTGTTTTTT; cdr3_aa: CASSSDRGRGVVKLFF
clone_size: .; j_call: TRBJ1-1; v_call: TRBV7-2; d_call: .; cdr3_nt: TGTGCCAGCAGTCGGCGGAGGGACCTTCTGAACACTGAAGCTTTCTTT; cdr3_aa: CASSRRRDLLNTEAFF
clone_size: .; j_call: TRBJ2-7; v_call: TRBV6-6; d_call: .; cdr3_nt: TGTGCCAGCATGTCCAGTTCCTACGAGCAGTACTTC; cdr3_aa: CASMSSSYEQYF
clone_size: .; j_call: TRBJ1-4; v_call: TRBV7-2; d_call: .; cdr3_nt: TGTGCCAGCAGCTTAGCGACTGGAGGGGCTAATGAAAAACTGTTTTTT; cdr3_aa: CASSLATGGANEKLFF
clone_size: .; j_call: TRBJ1-1; v_call: TRBV14; d_call: .; cdr3_nt: TGTGCCAGCAGCCTAGACCCGGGTTTACCGGGGACTGAAGCTTTCTTT; cdr3_aa: CASSLDPGLPGTEAFF
clone_size: .; j_call: TRBJ2-7; v_call: TRBV7-8; d_call: .; cdr3_nt: TGTGCCAGCCGGGAGAGTTTCTTTTACGAGCAGTACTTC; cdr3_aa: CASRESFFYEQYF
clone_size: .; j_call: TRBJ2-2; v_call: TRBV7-7; d_call: TRBD2; cdr3_nt: TGTGCTAGCAGGTCCGGGACTAGCGGGGCAGGGGAGCTGTTTTTT; cdr3_aa: CASRSGTSGAGELFF
clone_size: .; j_call: TRBJ1-3; v_call: TRBV28; d_call: TRBD1; cdr3_nt: TGTGCCAGCCGGGACAGGGGCAAGGACACCATATATTTT; cdr3_aa: CASRDRGKDTIYF
clone_size: .; j_call: TRBJ2-2; v_call: TRBV10-3; d_call: TRBD2; cdr3_nt: TGTGCCATCAGCAGTTTTAGCGGGGGGCTGAACACCGGGGAGCTGTTTTTT; cdr3_aa: CAISSFSGGLNTGELFF
clone_size: .; j_call: TRBJ2-7; v_call: TRBV15; d_call: .; cdr3_nt: TGTGCCACCAGCAGAGAGCCTGGTGCGATCTACGAGCAGTACTTC; cdr3_aa: CATSREPGAIYEQYF
clone_size: .; j_call: TRBJ1-2; v_call: TRBV5-3; d_call: TRBD1; cdr3_nt: TGTGCCAGAAGCTGGGGGACAGGCAGTAGGTTTTCCGACTACACCTTC; cdr3_aa: CARSWGTGSRFSDYTF
clone_size: .; j_call: TRBJ2-1; v_call: TRBV2; d_call: .; cdr3_nt: TGTGCCAGCAGTGAAGCGACAGGGAGGCTCGACAATGAGCAGTTCTTC; cdr3_aa: CASSEATGRLDNEQFF